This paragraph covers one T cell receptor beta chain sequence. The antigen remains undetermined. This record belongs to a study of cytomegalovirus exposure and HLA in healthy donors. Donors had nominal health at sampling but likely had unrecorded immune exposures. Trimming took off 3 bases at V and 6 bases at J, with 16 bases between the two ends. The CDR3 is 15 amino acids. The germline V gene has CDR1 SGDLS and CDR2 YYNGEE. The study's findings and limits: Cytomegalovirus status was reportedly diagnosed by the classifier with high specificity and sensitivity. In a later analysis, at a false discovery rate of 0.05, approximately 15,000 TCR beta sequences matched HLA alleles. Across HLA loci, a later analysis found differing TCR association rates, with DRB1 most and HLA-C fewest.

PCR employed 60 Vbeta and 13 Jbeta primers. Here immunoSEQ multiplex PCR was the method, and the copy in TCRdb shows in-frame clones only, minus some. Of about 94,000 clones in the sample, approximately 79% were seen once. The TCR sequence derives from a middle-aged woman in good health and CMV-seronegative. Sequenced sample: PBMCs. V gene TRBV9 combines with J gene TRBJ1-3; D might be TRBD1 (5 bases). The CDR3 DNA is TGTGCCAGCAGCGGCCCCGGGGGGTCTATAAACACCATATATTTT. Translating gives CASSGPGGSINTIYF.